Listed here is a single T cell receptor beta chain. Use of 60 Vbeta and 13 Jbeta primers characterized the PCR. Some clones are missing from TCRdb's copy, which holds only in-frame ones; the method was immunoSEQ multiplex PCR. The sample has over 85,000 clones, 73% seen once; the top ten hold roughly 4%. These data are taken from a study of cytomegalovirus exposure and HLA in healthy donors. The CDR3 spans 16 residues. The V segment lost 3 bases and the J segment 1 base; nucleotides outside the gene matches: 7. From germline, CDR1 is SGHTA and CDR2 FQGNSA. The receptor's source is a man aged 40-49 years in good health and CMV-seronegative. The sequenced material came from PBMCs. This rearrangement joins TRBV7-2 to TRBJ2-3, with 7 nucleotides matching TRBD1. The CDR3 is CASSFYRGAGTDTQYF. The CDR3, as DNA: TGTGCCAGCAGCTTCTACAGGGGTGCAGGCACAGATACGCAGTATTTT.